This record concerns one T cell receptor (beta chain) sequence. No alpha-beta pairing information exists for these sequences. The method was immunoSEQ multiplex PCR; TCRdb's version includes in-frame clones alone and lacks a portion of them. The table shows about 88,000 clones, with approximately 91% occurring only once. This sample was included in a study of T cells in tuberculosis. Findings and limits, study-wide: Some low-affinity tetramer-binding T cells may be absent from this sample.

Germline V gene sequence: CDR1 LNHDA, CDR2 SQIVND (reference sequence). The germline V and J ends were trimmed by 7 bases and 2 bases, with 9 bases remaining between them. The CDR3 is 14 residues long. Cells were sorted from thawed PBMC rested overnight and stained with GMM-loaded CD1B tetramer, viability dye and anti-CD3. The CD1B tetramers carried C32 glucose monomycolate purified from Rhodococcus equi. PBMC for tetramer sorting were first depleted of CD14-expressing monocytes. Sequenced input: CD1b-GMM tetramer-negative cells sorted from PBMCs. The TCR originated in an adult woman with latent tuberculosis. V and J are TRBV19 and TRBJ1-6, with D tentatively TRBD1 (6 bases). CDR3 protein: CASTGEAYNSPLHF. The DNA for the CDR3 is TGTGCCAGTACAGGGGAAGCCTATAATTCACCCCTCCACTTT.